This T cell receptor beta chain came from a study of shared T cell receptors in the human thymus. Assay: immunoSEQ multiplex PCR; the TCRdb copy retains only in-frame clones and omits some. The sample has hundreds of thousands of clones, approximately 89% seen once. CDR1 is SGHRS, CDR2 YFSETQ, per germline. This CDR3 is 19 amino acids long. These data also featured in a second study, about human thymus T cells.

This clonotype originated in a boy under three years old with a congenital heart defect. The genes are TRBV5-1 and TRBJ2-5; 16 bases align to TRBD2. Matching the DNA end better, TRBJ2-7 makes the J call doubtful. Sequenced material: thymocytes. CDR3 protein: CASSLDGTSGRARPYEQYF. CDR3 DNA: TGCGCCAGCAGCTTGGATGGGACTAGCGGGAGGGCCCGTCCCTACGAGCAGTACTTC.